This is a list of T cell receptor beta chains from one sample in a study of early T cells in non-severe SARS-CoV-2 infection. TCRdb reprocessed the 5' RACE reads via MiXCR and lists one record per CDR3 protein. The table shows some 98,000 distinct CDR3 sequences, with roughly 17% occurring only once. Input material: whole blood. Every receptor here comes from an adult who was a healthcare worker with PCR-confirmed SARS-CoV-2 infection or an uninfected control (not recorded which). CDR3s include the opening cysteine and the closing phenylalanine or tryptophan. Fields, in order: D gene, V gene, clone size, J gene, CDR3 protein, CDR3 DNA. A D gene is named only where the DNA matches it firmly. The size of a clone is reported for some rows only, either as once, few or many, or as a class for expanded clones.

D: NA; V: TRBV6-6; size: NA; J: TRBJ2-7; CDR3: CASGGSHEQYF; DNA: TGTGCCAGCGGGGGATCCCACGAGCAGTACTTC
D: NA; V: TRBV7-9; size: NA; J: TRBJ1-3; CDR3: CASSALPRERAGNTIYF; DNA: TGTGCCAGCAGCGCCTTGCCCAGGGAGAGGGCTGGAAACACCATATATTTT
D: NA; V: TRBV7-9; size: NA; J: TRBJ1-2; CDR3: CASSLDRERNYGYTF; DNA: TGTGCCAGCAGCTTAGACAGGGAAAGGAACTATGGCTACACCTTC
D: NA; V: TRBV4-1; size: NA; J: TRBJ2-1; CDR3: CASSQDQRLSMYNEQFF; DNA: TGCGCCAGCAGCCAAGATCAGCGACTTAGTATGTACAATGAGCAGTTCTTC
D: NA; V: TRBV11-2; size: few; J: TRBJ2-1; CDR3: CASSLRHNEQFF; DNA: TGTGCCAGCAGCTTACGGCATAATGAGCAGTTCTTC
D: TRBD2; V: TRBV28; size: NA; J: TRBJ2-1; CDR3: CASSPTSGLRYEQFF; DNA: TGTGCCAGCAGTCCTACTAGCGGCCTGCGATATGAGCAGTTCTTC
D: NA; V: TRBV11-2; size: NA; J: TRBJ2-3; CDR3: CASRMGGRTDTQYF; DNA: TGTGCCAGCCGAATGGGAGGACGCACAGATACGCAGTATTTT
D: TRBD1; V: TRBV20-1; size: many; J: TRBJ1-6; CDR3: CSARTRGNYNSPLHF; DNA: TGCAGTGCTAGGACCAGGGGGAACTATAATTCACCCCTCCACTTT
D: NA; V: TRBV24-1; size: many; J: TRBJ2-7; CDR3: CATSDSGQTAGHEQYF; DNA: TGTGCCACCAGTGACTCCGGACAGACCGCTGGGCACGAGCAGTACTTC
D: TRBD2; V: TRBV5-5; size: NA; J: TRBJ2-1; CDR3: CASSQIPTSGRALNEQFF; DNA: TGTGCCAGCAGCCAAATTCCGACTAGCGGGAGGGCGTTGAATGAGCAGTTCTTC
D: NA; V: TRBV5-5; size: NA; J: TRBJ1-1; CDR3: CASSSSGLNTEAFF; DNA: TGTGCCAGCAGCTCTTCAGGGTTGAACACTGAAGCTTTCTTT
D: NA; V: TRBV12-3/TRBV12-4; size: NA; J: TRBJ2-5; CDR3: CASTPGLGQTQYF; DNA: TGTGCCAGCACCCCGGGTTTGGGCCAGACCCAGTACTTC
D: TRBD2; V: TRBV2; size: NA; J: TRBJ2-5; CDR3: CASRQWGSGAQETQYF; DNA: TGTGCCAGCAGGCAGTGGGGTAGCGGGGCCCAAGAGACCCAGTACTTC
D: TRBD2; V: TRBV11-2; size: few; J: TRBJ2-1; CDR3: CASSLRTSGSLSYNEQFF; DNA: TGTGCCAGCAGCTTAAGGACTAGCGGGAGCCTCTCCTACAATGAGCAGTTCTTC
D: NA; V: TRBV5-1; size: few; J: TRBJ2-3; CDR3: CASSRGHSTDTQYF; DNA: TGCGCCAGCAGCAGGGGACACAGCACAGATACGCAGTATTTT
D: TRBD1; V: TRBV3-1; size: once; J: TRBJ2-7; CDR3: CASSQSLRDRGPREQYF; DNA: TGTGCCAGCAGCCAAAGTTTGCGGGACAGGGGGCCTCGCGAGCAGTACTTC
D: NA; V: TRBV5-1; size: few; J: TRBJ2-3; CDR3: CASSHPYF; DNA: TGCGCCAGCAGCCACCCGTATTTT
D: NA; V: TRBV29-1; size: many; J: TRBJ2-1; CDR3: CSASGTPNEQFF; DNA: TGCAGCGCTTCCGGGACTCCCAATGAGCAGTTCTTC
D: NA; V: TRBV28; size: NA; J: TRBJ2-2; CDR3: CASSLYRANTGELFF; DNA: TGTGCCAGCAGTTTATACAGGGCTAACACCGGGGAGCTGTTTTTT
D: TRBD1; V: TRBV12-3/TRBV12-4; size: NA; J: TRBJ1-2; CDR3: CASRPPRGGDYGYTF; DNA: TGTGCCAGCAGGCCCCCCAGAGGGGGCGACTATGGCTACACCTTC
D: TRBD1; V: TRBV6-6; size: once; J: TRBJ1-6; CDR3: CASSYGTANSPLHF; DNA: TGTGCCAGCAGTTACGGGACAGCCAATTCACCCCTCCACTTT
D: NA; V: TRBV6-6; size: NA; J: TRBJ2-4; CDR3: CASSYGAVLAKNIQYF; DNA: TGTGCCAGCAGTTACGGAGCTGTGCTAGCCAAAAACATTCAGTACTTC
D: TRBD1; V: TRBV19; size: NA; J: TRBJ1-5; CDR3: CASSQTDRNQPQHF; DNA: TGTGCCAGTAGCCAGACGGACAGGAATCAGCCCCAGCATTTT
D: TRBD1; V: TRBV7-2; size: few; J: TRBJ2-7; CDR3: CASSLTGTGRYEQYF; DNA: TGTGCCAGCAGCTTAACTGGGACAGGACGCTACGAGCAGTACTTC
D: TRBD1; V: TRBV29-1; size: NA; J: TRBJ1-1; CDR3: CSVVFALADRAEVAFF; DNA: TGCAGCGTTGTTTTCGCCTTAGCGGACAGGGCCGAGGTGGCTTTCTTT
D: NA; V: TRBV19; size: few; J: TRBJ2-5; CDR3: CASSRLGGETQYF; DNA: TGTGCCAGTAGTAGATTGGGAGGCGAGACCCAGTACTTC
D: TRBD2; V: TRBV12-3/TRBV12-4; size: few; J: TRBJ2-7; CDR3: CASSSGLAWYEQYF; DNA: TGTGCCAGCAGTTCTGGACTAGCGTGGTACGAGCAGTACTTC
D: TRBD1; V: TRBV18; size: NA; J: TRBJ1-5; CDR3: CASSPDRGRQPQHF; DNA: TGTGCCAGCTCACCCGACAGGGGACGCCAGCCCCAGCATTTT
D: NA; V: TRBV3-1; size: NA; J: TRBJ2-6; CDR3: CASSSRNSGANVLTF; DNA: TGTGCCAGCAGCTCTCGGAACTCTGGGGCCAACGTCCTGACTTTC
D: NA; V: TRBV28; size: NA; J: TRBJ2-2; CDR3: CASRPQGLRGELFF; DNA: TGTGCCAGCAGACCCCAGGGTTTGCGCGGGGAGCTGTTTTTT
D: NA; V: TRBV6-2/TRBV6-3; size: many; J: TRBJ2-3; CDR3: CASSPPTDTQYF; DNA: TGTGCCAGCAGTCCACCCACAGATACGCAGTATTTT
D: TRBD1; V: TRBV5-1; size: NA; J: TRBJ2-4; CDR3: CASSSGTGIGAPGIQYF; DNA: TGCGCCAGCAGCTCCGGGACAGGGATCGGTGCCCCGGGTATTCAGTACTTC
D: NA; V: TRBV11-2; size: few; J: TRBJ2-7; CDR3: CASSLERSTFYEQYF; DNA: TGTGCCAGCAGCTTGGAAAGGAGCACCTTCTACGAGCAGTACTTC
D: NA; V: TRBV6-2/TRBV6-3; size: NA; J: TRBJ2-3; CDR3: CASSYYLGGSTDTQYF; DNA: TGTGCCAGCAGTTACTATCTCGGCGGCAGCACAGATACGCAGTATTTT
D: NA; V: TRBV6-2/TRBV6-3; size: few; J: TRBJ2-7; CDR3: CASKDYGQSYEQYF; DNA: TGTGCCAGCAAGGACTATGGACAGTCCTACGAGCAGTACTTC
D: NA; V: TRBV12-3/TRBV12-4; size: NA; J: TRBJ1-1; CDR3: CASSTRFTEAFF; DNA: TGTGCCAGCAGTACAAGGTTCACTGAAGCTTTCTTT
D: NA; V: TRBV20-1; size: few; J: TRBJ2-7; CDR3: CSARDWSQKYF; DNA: TGCAGTGCTAGAGATTGGTCACAAAAGTACTTC
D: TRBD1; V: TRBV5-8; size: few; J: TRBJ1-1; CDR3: CASSRKTGGKAEAFF; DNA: TGTGCCAGCAGCCGAAAGACAGGGGGCAAAGCTGAAGCTTTCTTT
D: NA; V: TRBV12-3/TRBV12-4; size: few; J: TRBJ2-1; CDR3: CASSSSRSSYNEQFF; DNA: TGTGCCAGCAGTTCTAGTCGAAGCTCCTACAATGAGCAGTTCTTC
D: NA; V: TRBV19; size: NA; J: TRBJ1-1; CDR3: CASSNRENEAFF; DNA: TGTGCCAGTAGTAATAGGGAGAATGAAGCTTTCTTT
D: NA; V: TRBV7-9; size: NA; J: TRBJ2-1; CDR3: CASSSREGHNEQFF; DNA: TGTGCCAGCAGCTCCCGTGAGGGGCACAATGAGCAGTTCTTC
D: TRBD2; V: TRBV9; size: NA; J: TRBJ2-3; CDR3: CASSVPVVIAGGSTDTQYF; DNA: TGTGCCAGCAGCGTCCCAGTCGTGATAGCGGGGGGTAGCACAGATACGCAGTATTTT
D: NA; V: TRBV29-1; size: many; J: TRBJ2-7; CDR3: CSGGPASYEQYF; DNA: TGCAGCGGAGGACCGGCCTCCTACGAGCAGTACTTC